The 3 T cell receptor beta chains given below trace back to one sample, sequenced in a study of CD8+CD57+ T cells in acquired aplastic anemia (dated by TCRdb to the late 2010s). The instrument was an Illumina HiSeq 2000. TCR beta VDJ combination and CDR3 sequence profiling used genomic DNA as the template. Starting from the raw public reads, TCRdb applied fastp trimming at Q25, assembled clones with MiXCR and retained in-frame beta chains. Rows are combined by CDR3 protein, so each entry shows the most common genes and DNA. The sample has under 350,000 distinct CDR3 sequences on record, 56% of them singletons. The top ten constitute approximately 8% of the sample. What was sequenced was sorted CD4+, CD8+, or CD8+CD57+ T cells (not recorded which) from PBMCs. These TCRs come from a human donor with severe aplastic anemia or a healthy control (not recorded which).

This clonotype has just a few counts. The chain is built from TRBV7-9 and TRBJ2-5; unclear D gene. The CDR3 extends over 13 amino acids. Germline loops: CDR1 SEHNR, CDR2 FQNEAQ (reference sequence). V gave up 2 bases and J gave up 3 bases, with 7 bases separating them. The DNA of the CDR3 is TGTGCCAGCAGCTTAAGTCCAGAAGAGACCCAGTACTTC. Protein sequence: CASSLSPEETQYF.

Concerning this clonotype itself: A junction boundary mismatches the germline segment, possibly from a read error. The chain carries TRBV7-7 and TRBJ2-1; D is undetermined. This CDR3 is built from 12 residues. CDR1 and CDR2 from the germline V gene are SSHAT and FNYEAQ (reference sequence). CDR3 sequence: CASSPSGWEQFF. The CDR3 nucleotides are TGTGCTAGCAGCCCCTCGGGCTGGGAGCAGTTCTTC.

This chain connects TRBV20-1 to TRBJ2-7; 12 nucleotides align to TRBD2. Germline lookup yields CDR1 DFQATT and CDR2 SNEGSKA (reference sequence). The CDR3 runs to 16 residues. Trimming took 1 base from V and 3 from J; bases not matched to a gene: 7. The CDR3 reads CSARGRTSGALYEQYF. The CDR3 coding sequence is TGCAGTGCTAGAGGCAGGACTAGCGGGGCACTCTACGAGCAGTACTTC.